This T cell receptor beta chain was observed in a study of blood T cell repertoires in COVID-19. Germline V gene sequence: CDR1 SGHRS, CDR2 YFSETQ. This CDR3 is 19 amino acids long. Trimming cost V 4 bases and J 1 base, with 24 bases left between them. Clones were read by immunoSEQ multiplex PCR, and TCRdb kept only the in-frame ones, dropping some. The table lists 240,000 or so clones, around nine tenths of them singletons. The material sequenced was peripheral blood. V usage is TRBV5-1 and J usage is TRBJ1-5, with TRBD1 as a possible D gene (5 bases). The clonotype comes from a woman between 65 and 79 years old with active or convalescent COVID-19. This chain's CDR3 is CASSPAPQRSGVSNQPQHF. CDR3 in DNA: TGCGCCAGCAGCCCCGCCCCACAGCGATCGGGGGTGAGCAATCAGCCCCAGCATTTT.